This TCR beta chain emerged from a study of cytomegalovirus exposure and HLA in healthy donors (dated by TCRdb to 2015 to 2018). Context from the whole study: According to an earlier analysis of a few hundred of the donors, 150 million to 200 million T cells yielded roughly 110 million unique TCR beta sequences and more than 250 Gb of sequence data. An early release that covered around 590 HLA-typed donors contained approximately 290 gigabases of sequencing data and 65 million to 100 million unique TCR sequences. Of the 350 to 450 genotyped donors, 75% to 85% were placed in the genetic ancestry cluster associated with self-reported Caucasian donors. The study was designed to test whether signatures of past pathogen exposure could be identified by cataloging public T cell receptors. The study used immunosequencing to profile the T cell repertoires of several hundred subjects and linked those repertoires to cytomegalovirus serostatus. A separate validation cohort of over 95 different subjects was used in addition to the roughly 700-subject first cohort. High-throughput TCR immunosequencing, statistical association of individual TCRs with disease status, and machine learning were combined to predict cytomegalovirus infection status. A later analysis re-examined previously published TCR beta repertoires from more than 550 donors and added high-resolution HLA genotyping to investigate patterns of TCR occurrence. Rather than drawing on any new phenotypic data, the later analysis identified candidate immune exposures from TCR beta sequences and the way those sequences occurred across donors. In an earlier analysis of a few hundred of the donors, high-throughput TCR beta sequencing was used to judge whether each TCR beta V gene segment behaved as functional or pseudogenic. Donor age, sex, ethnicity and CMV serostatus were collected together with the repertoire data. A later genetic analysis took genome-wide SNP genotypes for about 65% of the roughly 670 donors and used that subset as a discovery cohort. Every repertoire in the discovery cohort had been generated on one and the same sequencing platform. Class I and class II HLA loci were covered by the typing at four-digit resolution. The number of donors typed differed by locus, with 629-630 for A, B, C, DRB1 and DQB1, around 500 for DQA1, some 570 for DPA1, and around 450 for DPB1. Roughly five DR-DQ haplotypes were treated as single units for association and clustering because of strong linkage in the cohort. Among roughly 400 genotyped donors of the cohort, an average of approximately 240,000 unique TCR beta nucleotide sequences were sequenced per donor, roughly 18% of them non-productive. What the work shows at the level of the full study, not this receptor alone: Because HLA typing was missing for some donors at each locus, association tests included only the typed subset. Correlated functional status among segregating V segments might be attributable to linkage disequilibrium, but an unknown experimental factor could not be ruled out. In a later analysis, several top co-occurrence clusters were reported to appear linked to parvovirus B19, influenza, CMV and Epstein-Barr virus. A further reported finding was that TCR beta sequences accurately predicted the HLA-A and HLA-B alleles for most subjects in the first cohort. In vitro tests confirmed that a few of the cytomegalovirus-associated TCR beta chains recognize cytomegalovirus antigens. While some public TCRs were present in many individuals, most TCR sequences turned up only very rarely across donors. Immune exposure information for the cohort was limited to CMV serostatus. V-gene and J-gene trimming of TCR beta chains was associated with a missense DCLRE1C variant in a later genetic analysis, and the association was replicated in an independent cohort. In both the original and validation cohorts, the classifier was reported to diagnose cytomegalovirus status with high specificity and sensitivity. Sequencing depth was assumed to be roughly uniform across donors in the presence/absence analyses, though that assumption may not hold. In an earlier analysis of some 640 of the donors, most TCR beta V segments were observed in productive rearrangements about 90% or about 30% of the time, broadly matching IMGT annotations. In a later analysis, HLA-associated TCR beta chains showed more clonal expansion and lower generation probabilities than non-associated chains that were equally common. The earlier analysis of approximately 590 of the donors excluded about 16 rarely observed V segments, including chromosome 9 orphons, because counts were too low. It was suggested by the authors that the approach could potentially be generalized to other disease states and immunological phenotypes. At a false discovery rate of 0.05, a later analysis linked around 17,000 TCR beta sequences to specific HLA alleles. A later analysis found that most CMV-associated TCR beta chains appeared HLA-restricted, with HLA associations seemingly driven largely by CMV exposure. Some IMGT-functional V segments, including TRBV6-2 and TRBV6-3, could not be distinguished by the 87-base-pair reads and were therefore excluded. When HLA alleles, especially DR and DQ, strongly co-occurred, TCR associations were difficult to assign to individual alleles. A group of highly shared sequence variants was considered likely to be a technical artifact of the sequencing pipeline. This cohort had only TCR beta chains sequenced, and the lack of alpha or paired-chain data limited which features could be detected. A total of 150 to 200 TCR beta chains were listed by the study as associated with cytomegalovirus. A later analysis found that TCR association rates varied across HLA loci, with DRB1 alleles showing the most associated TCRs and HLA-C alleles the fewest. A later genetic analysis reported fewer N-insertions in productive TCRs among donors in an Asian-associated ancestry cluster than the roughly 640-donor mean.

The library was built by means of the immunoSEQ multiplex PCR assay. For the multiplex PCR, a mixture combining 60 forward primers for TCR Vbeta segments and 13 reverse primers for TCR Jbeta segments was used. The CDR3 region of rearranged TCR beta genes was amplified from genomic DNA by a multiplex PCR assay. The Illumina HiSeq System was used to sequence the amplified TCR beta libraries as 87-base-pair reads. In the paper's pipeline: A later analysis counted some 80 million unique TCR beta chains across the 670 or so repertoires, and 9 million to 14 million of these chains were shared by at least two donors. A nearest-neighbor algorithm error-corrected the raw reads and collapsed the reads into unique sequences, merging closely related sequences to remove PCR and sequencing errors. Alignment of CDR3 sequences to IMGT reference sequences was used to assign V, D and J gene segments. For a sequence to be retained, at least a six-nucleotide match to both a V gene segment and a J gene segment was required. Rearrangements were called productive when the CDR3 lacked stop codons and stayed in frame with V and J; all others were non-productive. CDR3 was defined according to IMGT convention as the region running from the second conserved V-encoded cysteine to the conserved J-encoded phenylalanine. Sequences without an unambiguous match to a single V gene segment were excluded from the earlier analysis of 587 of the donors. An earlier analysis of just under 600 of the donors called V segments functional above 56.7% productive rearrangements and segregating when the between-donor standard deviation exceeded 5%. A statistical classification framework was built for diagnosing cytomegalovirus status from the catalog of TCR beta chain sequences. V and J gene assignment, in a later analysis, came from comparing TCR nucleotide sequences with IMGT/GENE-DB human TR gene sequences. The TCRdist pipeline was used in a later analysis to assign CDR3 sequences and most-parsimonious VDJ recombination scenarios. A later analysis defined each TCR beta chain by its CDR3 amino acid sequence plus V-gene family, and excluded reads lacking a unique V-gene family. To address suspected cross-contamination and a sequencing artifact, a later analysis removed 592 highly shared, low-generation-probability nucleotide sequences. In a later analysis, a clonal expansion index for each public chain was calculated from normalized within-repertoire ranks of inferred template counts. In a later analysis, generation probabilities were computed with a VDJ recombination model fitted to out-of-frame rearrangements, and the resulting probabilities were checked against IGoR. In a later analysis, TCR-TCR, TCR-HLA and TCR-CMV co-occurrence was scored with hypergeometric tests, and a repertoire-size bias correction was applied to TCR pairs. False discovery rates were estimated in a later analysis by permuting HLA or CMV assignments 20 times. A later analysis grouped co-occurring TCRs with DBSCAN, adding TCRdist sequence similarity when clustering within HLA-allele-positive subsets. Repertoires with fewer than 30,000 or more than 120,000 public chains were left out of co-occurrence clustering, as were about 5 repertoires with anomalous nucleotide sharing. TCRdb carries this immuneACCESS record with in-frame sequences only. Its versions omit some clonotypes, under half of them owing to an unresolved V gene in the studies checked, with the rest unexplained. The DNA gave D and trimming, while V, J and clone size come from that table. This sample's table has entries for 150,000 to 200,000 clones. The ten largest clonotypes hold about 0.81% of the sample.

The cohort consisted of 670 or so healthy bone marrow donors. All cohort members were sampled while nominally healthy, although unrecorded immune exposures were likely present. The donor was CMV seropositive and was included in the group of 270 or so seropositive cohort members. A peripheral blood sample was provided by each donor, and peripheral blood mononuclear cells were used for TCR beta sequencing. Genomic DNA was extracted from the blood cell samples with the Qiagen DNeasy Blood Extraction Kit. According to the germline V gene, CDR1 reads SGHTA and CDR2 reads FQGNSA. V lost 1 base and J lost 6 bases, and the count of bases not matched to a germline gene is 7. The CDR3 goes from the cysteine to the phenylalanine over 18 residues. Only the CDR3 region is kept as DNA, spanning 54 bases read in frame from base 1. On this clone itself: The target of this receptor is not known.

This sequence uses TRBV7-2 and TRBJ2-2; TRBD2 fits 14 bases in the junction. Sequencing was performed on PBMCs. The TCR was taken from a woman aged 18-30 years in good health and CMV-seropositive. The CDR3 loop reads CASSLVGTSGRGAGELFF. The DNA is TGTGCCAGCAGCTTAGTGGGGACTAGCGGGAGAGGGGCCGGGGAGCTGTTTTTT.